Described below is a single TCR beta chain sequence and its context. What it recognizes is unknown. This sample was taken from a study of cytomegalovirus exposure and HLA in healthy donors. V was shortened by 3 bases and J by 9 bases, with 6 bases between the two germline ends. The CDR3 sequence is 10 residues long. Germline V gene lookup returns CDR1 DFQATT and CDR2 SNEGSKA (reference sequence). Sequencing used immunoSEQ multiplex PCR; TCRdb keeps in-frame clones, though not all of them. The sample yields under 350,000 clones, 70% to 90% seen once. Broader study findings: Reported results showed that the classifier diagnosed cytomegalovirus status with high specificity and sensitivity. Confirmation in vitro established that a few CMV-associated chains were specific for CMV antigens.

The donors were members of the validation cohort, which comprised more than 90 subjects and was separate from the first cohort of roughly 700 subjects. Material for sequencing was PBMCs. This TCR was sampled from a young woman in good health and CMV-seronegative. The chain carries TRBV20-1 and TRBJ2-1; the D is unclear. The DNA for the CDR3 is TGCAGTGCTAGCGATAGTGAGCAGTTCTTC. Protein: CSASDSEQFF.